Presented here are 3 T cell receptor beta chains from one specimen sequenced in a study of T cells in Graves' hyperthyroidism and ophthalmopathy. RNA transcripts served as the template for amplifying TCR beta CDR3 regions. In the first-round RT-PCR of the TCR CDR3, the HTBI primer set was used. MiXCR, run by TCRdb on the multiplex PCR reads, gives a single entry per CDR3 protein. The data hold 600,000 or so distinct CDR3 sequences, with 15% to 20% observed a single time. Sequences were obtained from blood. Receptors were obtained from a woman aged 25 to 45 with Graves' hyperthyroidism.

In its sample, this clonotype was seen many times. The CDR3 DNA follows: TGCAGTGCGAGAACAGGGAGGAGGGGGCAGCCCCAGCATTTT. Encoded protein: CSARTGRRGQPQHF. The V and J genes are TRBV20-1 and TRBJ1-5; tentative D call: TRBD1 (6 bases). Germline V CDR1 and CDR2: DFQATT, SNEGSKA (reference sequence). The CDR3 runs to 14 residues. V lost 6 bases and J lost 7, with 19 bases in between.

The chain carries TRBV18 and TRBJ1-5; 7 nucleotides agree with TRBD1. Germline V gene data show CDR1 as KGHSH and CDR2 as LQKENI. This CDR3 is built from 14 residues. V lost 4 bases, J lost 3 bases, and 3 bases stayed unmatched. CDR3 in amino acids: CASSRDRLNQPQHF. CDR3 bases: TGTGCCAGCTCACGGGACAGACTCAATCAGCCCCAGCATTTT.

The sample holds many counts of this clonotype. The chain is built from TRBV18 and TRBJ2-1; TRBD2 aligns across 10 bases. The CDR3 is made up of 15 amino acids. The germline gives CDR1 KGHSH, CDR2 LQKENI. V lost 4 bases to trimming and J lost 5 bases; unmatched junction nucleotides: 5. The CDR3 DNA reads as TGTGCCAGCTCACAGCGGACTAGCGGCAACAATGAGCAGTTCTTC. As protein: CASSQRTSGNNEQFF.